This T cell receptor beta chain was identified during a study of OX40 agonist ivuxolimab in advanced cancers. The method was immunoSEQ multiplex PCR; TCRdb's version includes in-frame clones alone and lacks a portion of them. The sample records 30,000 to 40,000 clones, about 82% being singletons. Germline loops: CDR1 SGHDT, CDR2 YYEEEE. CDR3 size: 14 residues. Sequenced material: CD4+ or CD8+ T cells sorted from blood, taken in a trial of the OX40 agonist ivuxolimab. This rearrangement joins TRBV5-6 to TRBJ2-5; 9 bases are shared with TRBD1. The J call is doubtful: the DNA matches TRBJ2-7 better. The sequence came from an adult with an advanced solid tumor such as melanoma, head and neck, liver or kidney cancer. CDR3 nucleotides: TGTGCCAGCAGCCCGGACAGGGGCTCCTACGAGCAGTACTTC. It encodes CASSPDRGSYEQYF.